A selection of T cell receptor beta chains follows, all from one sample in a study of T cells in Graves' hyperthyroidism and ophthalmopathy. Using its own MiXCR run on the multiplex PCR reads, TCRdb lists one record per CDR3 protein. The data hold about 620,000 distinct CDR3 sequences, with 16% observed a single time. The sequenced sample was blood. Receptors originate from a woman younger than 45 with Graves' hyperthyroidism. The CDR3 runs from the conserved cysteine through the conserved F or W. The D gene is left open where the match is weak. Only some rows state a clone size, as once, few, many or a class for expanded clones.

len	d_gene	v_gene	j_gene	abundance	CDR3nt	CDR3aa
15	TRBD2	TRBV20-1	TRBJ2-3	.	TGCAGTGCTAGCTCGAGGCGGGAGAGCACAGATACGCAGTATTTT	CSASSRRESTDTQYF
15	.	TRBV2	TRBJ2-2	.	TGTGTCAGCACCGCGGGTTTGAGAGGACACGGGGAGCTGTTTTTT	CVSTAGLRGHGELFF
14	TRBD1	TRBV28	TRBJ1-2	many	TGTGCCAGCAGTCCGACAGGGGATCGCCGTGGCTACACCTTC	CASSPTGDRRGYTF
14	.	TRBV7-9	TRBJ2-1	.	TGTGCCAGCAGCCCAATACTAGCAAGTAATGAGCAGTTCTTC	CASSPILASNEQFF
16	.	TRBV7-2	TRBJ1-5	many	TGTGCCAGCAGCCCCCGTTCAGGACTCGTCAATCAGCCCCAGCATTTT	CASSPRSGLVNQPQHF
16	TRBD1	TRBV28	TRBJ1-2	few	TGTGCCAGCAGGACCGGGACAGGGGGGGACAACTATGGCTACACCTTC	CASRTGTGGDNYGYTF
14	.	TRBV11-2	TRBJ2-3	many	TGTGCCAGCAGCTTAGTCCCCAGGGTAGATACGCAGTATTTT	CASSLVPRVDTQYF
16	TRBD1	TRBV5-1	TRBJ1-1	many	TGCGCCAGCAGCTTGGACGGACAGGTCGGGGACCCTGAAGCTTTCTTT	CASSLDGQVGDPEAFF
12	TRBD1	TRBV20-1	TRBJ1-2	few	TGCAGTGCTAATACAGGGGGTGATGGCTACACCTTC	CSANTGGDGYTF
11	.	TRBV18	TRBJ1-1	many	TGTGCCAGCCAGGTGGCGGGTGAAGCTTTCTTT	CASQVAGEAFF
15	TRBD2	TRBV7-6	TRBJ2-2	.	TGTGCCAGCAGCAAAGGAGCGGGAGTCGGCGGGGAGCTGTTTTTT	CASSKGAGVGGELFF
18	.	TRBV27	TRBJ2-7	many	TGTGCCAGCAGTTTAAACAGTGGAGGGGGCGGGCCCACCTACGAGCAGTACTTC	CASSLNSGGGGPTYEQYF
14	.	TRBV2	TRBJ2-7	many	TGTGCCAGCAGTGAAGCGCTTCGAGGCTACGAGCAGTACTTC	CASSEALRGYEQYF
17	TRBD2	TRBV7-2	TRBJ2-1	many	TGTGCCAGCAGCCATTACCGGACTAGCGGGAGTGGTAATGAGCAGTTCTTC	CASSHYRTSGSGNEQFF
13	.	TRBV15	TRBJ2-3	once	TGTGCCACCAGCACCCCCCCTTCGGATACGCAGTATTTT	CATSTPPSDTQYF
17	TRBD2	TRBV4-2	TRBJ2-3	.	TGTGCCAGCAGCGACCCGGGACTAGCGGGAGAGGGAGATACGCAGTATTTT	CASSDPGLAGEGDTQYF
14	.	TRBV20-1	TRBJ2-1	.	TGCAGTGCTAGAGATCGGATTAGCGGAGGTGAGCAGTTCTTC	CSARDRISGGEQFF
19	.	TRBV15	TRBJ2-3	.	TGTGCCACCAGCAGAGATTGGATTCTCGCGGGGATTGAGACAGATACGCAGTATTTT	CATSRDWILAGIETDTQYF
11	TRBD1	TRBV10-2	TRBJ2-5	.	TGCGCCGTTCAGGGGGCAGGGACCCAGTACTTC	CAVQGAGTQYF
14	.	TRBV6-1	TRBJ1-6	many	TGTGCCAGCAGGAGGACAGCCGATAATTCACCCCTCCACTTT	CASRRTADNSPLHF
16	.	TRBV2	TRBJ2-4	few	TGTGCCAGCAGTGATAGGCGGATACTAGCCAAAAACATTCAGTACTTC	CASSDRRILAKNIQYF
19	TRBD2	TRBV10-3	TRBJ2-1	.	TGTGCCATCAGTGCCCCCACCTCGAGACTAGCGGGAGTCTACAATGAGCAGTTCTTC	CAISAPTSRLAGVYNEQFF
18	TRBD1	TRBV5-1	TRBJ2-1	.	TGCGCCAGCAGCTTGGTCGTGGGACAGGGGAGAAAGGTGAATGAGCAGTTCTTC	CASSLVVGQGRKVNEQFF
15	.	TRBV7-2	TRBJ2-7	.	TGTGCCAGCAGCTTAGGGCCAAGCTCCTACAATGAGCAGTACTTC	CASSLGPSSYNEQYF
16	.	TRBV12-3/TRBV12-4	TRBJ2-1	few	TGTGCCAGCAGCCCAACAAACTCAATGCCTTACAATGAGCAGTTCTTC	CASSPTNSMPYNEQFF
15	.	TRBV7-3	TRBJ1-1	.	TGTGCCAGCAGCTCCATTAGGATGGGAGTCACTGAAGCTTTCTTT	CASSSIRMGVTEAFF
10	.	TRBV30	TRBJ2-7	many	TGTGCCTGGAGTGCCCCTCTGCAGTACTTC	CAWSAPLQYF
14	TRBD1	TRBV5-1	TRBJ2-7	few	TGCGCCAGCAGCTCACAGGGGTGGGCCTACGAGCAGTACTTC	CASSSQGWAYEQYF
13	.	TRBV11-3	TRBJ2-7	many	TGTGCCAGCAGCGTACTTGGAACCTACGAGCAGTACTTC	CASSVLGTYEQYF
15	TRBD2	TRBV5-8	TRBJ2-7	.	TGTGCCAGCAGCATGACTAGCGGGAGTTTCTACGAGCAGTACTTC	CASSMTSGSFYEQYF
12	.	TRBV30	TRBJ2-3	few	TGTGCCTGGAGTCCAGGGACAGATACGCAGTATTTT	CAWSPGTDTQYF
15	TRBD2	TRBV7-9	TRBJ2-1	many	TGTGCCAGCAGCTTTATCAGCGGGAGCGGGGATGAGCAGTTCTTC	CASSFISGSGDEQFF
14	.	TRBV27	TRBJ2-4	many	TGTGCCAGCAGTGAGACCAACTGGGGTAACATTCAGTACTTC	CASSETNWGNIQYF
15	.	TRBV10-3	TRBJ1-2	.	TGTGCCATCAGTGAATGGGGGGCATCCGACTATGGCTACACCTTC	CAISEWGASDYGYTF
19	TRBD2	TRBV3-1	TRBJ2-4	many	TGTGCCAGCAGCCAAAAGACTAGCGGGACACGGTTAGCCAAAAACATTCAGTACTTC	CASSQKTSGTRLAKNIQYF
14	.	TRBV6-1	TRBJ2-7	.	TGTGCCAGCAGAATCCAGGGTTCCCCCAACGAGCAGTACTTC	CASRIQGSPNEQYF
13	.	TRBV4-2	TRBJ1-4	.	TGTGCCAGCAGCCCGTTTATTGGGATCTCACTGTTTTTT	CASSPFIGISLFF
17	TRBD1	TRBV19	TRBJ1-5	.	TGTGCCAGTACTGACAGGGGATCGGGGTATAGCAATCAGCCCCAGCATTTT	CASTDRGSGYSNQPQHF
17	TRBD1	TRBV27	TRBJ2-1	.	TGTGCCAGCAGTCCCCGAGCCACAGGGGGGCTCTACAATGAGCAGTTCTTC	CASSPRATGGLYNEQFF
19	TRBD2	TRBV19	TRBJ2-1	once	TGTGCCAGTAGTATACCGCCGGGACTAGCGGGAGCAACCCGCAATGAGCAGTTCTTC	CASSIPPGLAGATRNEQFF
10	.	TRBV29-1	TRBJ1-1	.	TGCAACGTTGGAGGCCCAGAAGCTTTCTTT	CNVGGPEAFF
15	TRBD2	TRBV7-2	TRBJ2-2	few	TGTGCCAGCAGTCCCGGGACTATCCTCGGCGGGGAGCTGTTTTTT	CASSPGTILGGELFF
12	TRBD1	TRBV27	TRBJ2-1	many	TGTGCCAGCGGCTTAGGGGGCCATGAGCAGTTCTTC	CASGLGGHEQFF
15	TRBD1	TRBV9	TRBJ1-4	.	TGTGTCAGCAGCGTATCGGGACAGACCAATGAAAAACTGTTTTTT	CVSSVSGQTNEKLFF
15	TRBD1	TRBV20-1	TRBJ2-2	.	TGCAGTGCTCGCCCTGACAGGGGACACACCGGGGAGCTGTTTTTT	CSARPDRGHTGELFF
15	.	TRBV5-1	TRBJ2-3	many	TGTGCCAGCAGCTTGGTCCCAACTAGCACAGATACGCAGTATTTT	CASSLVPTSTDTQYF
18	.	TRBV7-8	TRBJ1-1	many	TGTGCCAGCAGCCCCCCCCGGGGGCAACGGGGGATCTACACTGAAGCTTTCTTT	CASSPPRGQRGIYTEAFF
15	TRBD2	TRBV6-1	TRBJ2-1	few	TGTGCCAGCAGAGGTCGCGGGAGCTCCTACAATGAGCAGTTCTTC	CASRGRGSSYNEQFF
13	.	TRBV5-6	TRBJ2-7	few	TGTGCCAGCAGCTTGTGGCAGTCCTACGAGCAGTACTTC	CASSLWQSYEQYF
15	.	TRBV7-3	TRBJ2-1	.	TGTGCCAGCAGCTTAACCGGGGGTGGGGCCAATGAGCAGTTCTTC	CASSLTGGGANEQFF
13	TRBD1	TRBV28	TRBJ1-2	many	TGTGCCAGCAGTCTGAGGACAGGGGACGGCTACACCTTC	CASSLRTGDGYTF
14	.	TRBV30	TRBJ1-5	many	TGTGCCTGGAACCAAGGATATAGCAATCAGCCCCAGCATTTT	CAWNQGYSNQPQHF